The rows below give T cell receptor beta chains drawn from one sample of a study of identical twins. One entry per CDR3 protein, called by TCRdb with MiXCR from the 5' RACE reads. The sample has 1.5 million to 2 million distinct CDR3 sequences; less than 35% are singletons. The sample consisted of cord blood. These receptors came from a newborn girl in good health. Each CDR3 is given with its conserved first and last residue. The D gene is left open where the match is weak. Part of the rows lack a size; the others show once, few, many or a class for expanded clones.

V gene: TRBV4-2
J gene: TRBJ2-7
clone size: NA
D gene: NA
CDR3 DNA: TGTACCAGCAGCCACCCCAGGAGCTCCTACGAGCAGTACTTC
CDR3 protein: CTSSHPRSSYEQYF

V gene: TRBV6-2/TRBV6-3
J gene: TRBJ2-1
clone size: NA
D gene: NA
CDR3 DNA: TGTGCCAGCAGGCGGTTTAAAAGCTCCTACAATGAGCAGTTCTTC
CDR3 protein: CASRRFKSSYNEQFF

V gene: TRBV11-2
J gene: TRBJ2-3
clone size: few
D gene: TRBD2
CDR3 DNA: TGTGCCAGCAGCTTAGTAGCGGGCGCCCCCAATACGCAGTATTTT
CDR3 protein: CASSLVAGAPNTQYF

V gene: TRBV20-1
J gene: TRBJ2-7
clone size: few
D gene: NA
CDR3 DNA: TGCAGTGCTACGACTCCACGGGGACAAAAGAGCTCCTACAATGAGCAGTACTTC
CDR3 protein: CSATTPRGQKSSYNEQYF

V gene: TRBV6-6
J gene: TRBJ2-7
clone size: NA
D gene: NA
CDR3 DNA: TGTGCCAGCAGTTACCTAGCGAGGCAGGCCTACGAGCAGTACTTC
CDR3 protein: CASSYLARQAYEQYF

V gene: TRBV10-2
J gene: TRBJ2-3
clone size: NA
D gene: NA
CDR3 DNA: TGCGCCAGCAGGCGCTTCTATAGCACAGATACGCAGTATTTT
CDR3 protein: CASRRFYSTDTQYF

V gene: TRBV10-3
J gene: TRBJ2-1
clone size: few
D gene: TRBD1
CDR3 DNA: TGTGCCATCAGTGAGTCGATGACAGGGGGCTCCTACAATGAGCAGTTCTTC
CDR3 protein: CAISESMTGGSYNEQFF

V gene: TRBV20-1
J gene: TRBJ1-2
clone size: few
D gene: NA
CDR3 DNA: TGCAGTGCTAGAGATCAGCGGGGCGTGACGGGCCCAACCTTCAATGGCTACACCTTC
CDR3 protein: CSARDQRGVTGPTFNGYTF

V gene: TRBV20-1
J gene: TRBJ2-7
clone size: few
D gene: NA
CDR3 DNA: TGCAGTGCTAGGTCGGACGGCTACGAGCAGTACTTC
CDR3 protein: CSARSDGYEQYF

V gene: TRBV5-1
J gene: TRBJ2-1
clone size: many
D gene: NA
CDR3 DNA: TGTGCCAGCAGCTTAGCGCTCTACAATGAGCAGTTCTTC
CDR3 protein: CASSLALYNEQFF

V gene: TRBV7-2
J gene: TRBJ2-1
clone size: NA
D gene: TRBD2
CDR3 DNA: TGTGCCAGCAGCCGGACTAGCGCATACGCTTACAATGAGCAGTTCTTC
CDR3 protein: CASSRTSAYAYNEQFF

V gene: TRBV2
J gene: TRBJ1-1
clone size: NA
D gene: NA
CDR3 DNA: TGTGCCAGCAGTGAAGCCTGGTGGGGGAAGAACACTGAAGCTTTCTTT
CDR3 protein: CASSEAWWGKNTEAFF

V gene: TRBV20-1
J gene: TRBJ2-7
clone size: few
D gene: NA
CDR3 DNA: TGCAGTGCCCCTAGGACCCAGGGGAACGAGCAGTACTTC
CDR3 protein: CSAPRTQGNEQYF

V gene: TRBV27
J gene: TRBJ2-1
clone size: few
D gene: NA
CDR3 DNA: TGTGCCAGCAGTTTCCGTCGGGGCCTCTTGGATGAGCAGTTCTTC
CDR3 protein: CASSFRRGLLDEQFF

V gene: TRBV10-3
J gene: TRBJ2-5
clone size: few
D gene: NA
CDR3 DNA: TGTGCCATCGGAGGGGGCTGGGAGACCCAGTACTTC
CDR3 protein: CAIGGGWETQYF

V gene: TRBV28
J gene: TRBJ1-1
clone size: NA
D gene: NA
CDR3 DNA: TGTGCCAGCAGTCCACCCCGGCCCGTGGCAAACACTGAAGCTTTCTTT
CDR3 protein: CASSPPRPVANTEAFF

V gene: TRBV7-8
J gene: TRBJ2-2
clone size: NA
D gene: TRBD2
CDR3 DNA: TGTGCCAGCAGCTCCACCGGGACTAGATCCGGGGAGCTGTTTTTT
CDR3 protein: CASSSTGTRSGELFF

V gene: TRBV18
J gene: TRBJ2-5
clone size: once
D gene: TRBD1
CDR3 DNA: TGTGCCAGCTCGCTTTCTCGGGACAGGGAGTACTTC
CDR3 protein: CASSLSRDREYF

V gene: TRBV7-2
J gene: TRBJ2-1
clone size: few
D gene: NA
CDR3 DNA: TGTGCCAGCAGCTTACAGCTTTACAATGAGCAGTTCTTC
CDR3 protein: CASSLQLYNEQFF

V gene: TRBV5-1
J gene: TRBJ2-1
clone size: NA
D gene: TRBD2
CDR3 DNA: TGCGCCAGCAGCCCCTTACAAACTAGCGACAAGTTCTTC
CDR3 protein: CASSPLQTSDKFF

V gene: TRBV10-3
J gene: TRBJ1-6
clone size: few
D gene: NA
CDR3 DNA: TGTGCCATCAGCCCTTTGTTCGGACAACAAAATTCACCCCTCCACTTT
CDR3 protein: CAISPLFGQQNSPLHF

V gene: TRBV30
J gene: TRBJ2-1
clone size: few
D gene: TRBD2
CDR3 DNA: TGTGCCTGGAGTGTAGCGGGGCGTTACAATGAGCAGTTCTTC
CDR3 protein: CAWSVAGRYNEQFF

V gene: TRBV5-1
J gene: TRBJ2-1
clone size: NA
D gene: NA
CDR3 DNA: TGCGCCAGCAGCTTTCCGGGTAACTCCTACAATGAGCAGTTCTTC
CDR3 protein: CASSFPGNSYNEQFF

V gene: TRBV20-1
J gene: TRBJ2-7
clone size: few
D gene: TRBD1
CDR3 DNA: TGCAGTGCTAGAGAACCGACAGGGCCGAGCTCCTACGAGCAGTACTTC
CDR3 protein: CSAREPTGPSSYEQYF

V gene: TRBV9
J gene: TRBJ1-5
clone size: NA
D gene: TRBD1
CDR3 DNA: TGTGCCAGCAGCTCCGGGACAGGGGCACGACAGCCCCAGCATTTT
CDR3 protein: CASSSGTGARQPQHF

V gene: TRBV12-3/TRBV12-4
J gene: TRBJ2-3
clone size: NA
D gene: NA
CDR3 DNA: TGTGCCAGCAGTTTGTGGGAGATACTCACAGATACGCAGTATTTT
CDR3 protein: CASSLWEILTDTQYF

V gene: TRBV28
J gene: TRBJ2-5
clone size: few
D gene: TRBD2
CDR3 DNA: TGTGCCAGCAGTAGCGGGGGGGCCAATCAAGAGACCCAGTACTTC
CDR3 protein: CASSSGGANQETQYF

V gene: TRBV20-1
J gene: TRBJ1-3
clone size: NA
D gene: NA
CDR3 DNA: TGCAGTGCTAGAGATCTGAGAAGCTCTGGAAACACCATATATTTT
CDR3 protein: CSARDLRSSGNTIYF

V gene: TRBV20-1
J gene: TRBJ2-7
clone size: few
D gene: TRBD2
CDR3 DNA: TGCAGTGCTCTCAGACAGGGCCCACTAGCGGGATTCTCCTACGAGCAGTACTTC
CDR3 protein: CSALRQGPLAGFSYEQYF

V gene: TRBV7-9
J gene: TRBJ2-3
clone size: NA
D gene: NA
CDR3 DNA: TGTGCCAGCAGCCTGGAAATAGGCGGAGATACGCAGTATTTT
CDR3 protein: CASSLEIGGDTQYF

V gene: TRBV6-5
J gene: TRBJ1-2
clone size: NA
D gene: NA
CDR3 DNA: TGTGCCAGCAGCCGCGAAGGGTTCAGTGGCTACACCTTC
CDR3 protein: CASSREGFSGYTF

V gene: TRBV20-1
J gene: TRBJ2-7
clone size: NA
D gene: TRBD2
CDR3 DNA: TGCAGTGCTGGGGGACTAGCGGGAGTAGTTACCGAGCAGTACTTC
CDR3 protein: CSAGGLAGVVTEQYF

V gene: TRBV2
J gene: TRBJ2-3
clone size: NA
D gene: NA
CDR3 DNA: TGTGCCAGACGGAGGTTAACAATCTCTAGCACAGATACGCAGTATTTT
CDR3 protein: CARRRLTISSTDTQYF

V gene: TRBV28
J gene: TRBJ1-6
clone size: few
D gene: NA
CDR3 DNA: TGTGCCAGCACCTTTCAGGGGAATAATTCACCCCTCCACTTT
CDR3 protein: CASTFQGNNSPLHF

V gene: TRBV5-4
J gene: TRBJ2-3
clone size: NA
D gene: NA
CDR3 DNA: TGTGCCAGCAGCTTGGAGGAGAATACGCAGTATTTT
CDR3 protein: CASSLEENTQYF

V gene: TRBV20-1
J gene: TRBJ2-1
clone size: NA
D gene: TRBD2
CDR3 DNA: TGCAGTGCTAGAGTCGGGGGGAAGGGTGAGCAGTTCTTC
CDR3 protein: CSARVGGKGEQFF

V gene: TRBV6-6
J gene: TRBJ1-1
clone size: few
D gene: TRBD1
CDR3 DNA: TGTGCCGCGCGTCGAGACAGGGCAGGCACTGAAGCTTTCTTT
CDR3 protein: CAARRDRAGTEAFF

V gene: TRBV7-2
J gene: TRBJ2-1
clone size: NA
D gene: NA
CDR3 DNA: TGTGCCAGCAGCTTAGGGGCCAGGAATGAGCAGTTCTTC
CDR3 protein: CASSLGARNEQFF

V gene: TRBV5-1
J gene: TRBJ2-1
clone size: NA
D gene: NA
CDR3 DNA: TGCGCCAGCAGCACCGACTACGAGCAGTTCTTC
CDR3 protein: CASSTDYEQFF

V gene: TRBV27
J gene: TRBJ2-3
clone size: once
D gene: TRBD1
CDR3 DNA: TGTGCCAGCAGTTTGTCAGGGGGCGGGTCAGATGCGCAGTATTTT
CDR3 protein: CASSLSGGGSDAQYF

V gene: TRBV4-2
J gene: TRBJ1-2
clone size: many
D gene: NA
CDR3 DNA: TGTGCCAGCAGCCGTGGGACAAACGAAGGCTACACCTTC
CDR3 protein: CASSRGTNEGYTF

V gene: TRBV19
J gene: TRBJ1-5
clone size: NA
D gene: TRBD1
CDR3 DNA: TGTGCCAGTAGTATAGGAATCGACAGGGGTACTCAGCCCCAGCATTTT
CDR3 protein: CASSIGIDRGTQPQHF

V gene: TRBV4-1
J gene: TRBJ2-2
clone size: NA
D gene: TRBD2
CDR3 DNA: TGCGCCAGCAGCCAAGTAGTTAGACTAGCGGATTCCACCGGGGAGCTGTTTTTT
CDR3 protein: CASSQVVRLADSTGELFF

V gene: TRBV6-1
J gene: TRBJ1-2
clone size: NA
D gene: NA
CDR3 DNA: TGTGCCAGCAGTGAAGTAGGGCGGGACTATGGCTACACCTTC
CDR3 protein: CASSEVGRDYGYTF

V gene: TRBV20-1
J gene: TRBJ1-5
clone size: NA
D gene: NA
CDR3 DNA: TGCAGTGCTATGGGCAGGGGACGCAATCAGCCCCAGCATTTT
CDR3 protein: CSAMGRGRNQPQHF

V gene: TRBV2
J gene: TRBJ2-7
clone size: few
D gene: NA
CDR3 DNA: TGTGCCAGCAGTGAGAGAGGGGCCCCCTACGAGCAGTACTTC
CDR3 protein: CASSERGAPYEQYF

V gene: TRBV28
J gene: TRBJ2-5
clone size: few
D gene: NA
CDR3 DNA: TGTGCCAGCAGTGGCGCTGGAAGGAGGGAGACCCAGTACTTC
CDR3 protein: CASSGAGRRETQYF

V gene: TRBV11-2
J gene: TRBJ2-3
clone size: few
D gene: NA
CDR3 DNA: TGTGCCAGCAGCTTTCCGGGACACCTCACAGATACGCAGTATTTT
CDR3 protein: CASSFPGHLTDTQYF

V gene: TRBV10-3
J gene: TRBJ2-1
clone size: NA
D gene: NA
CDR3 DNA: TGTGCCATCAGTGGAACCCAGGGCTCCTACAATGAGCAGTTCTTC
CDR3 protein: CAISGTQGSYNEQFF

V gene: TRBV2
J gene: TRBJ2-1
clone size: NA
D gene: NA
CDR3 DNA: TGTGCCAGCAGTGATGTACCCTACAATGAGCAGTTCTTC
CDR3 protein: CASSDVPYNEQFF